This paragraph covers one TCR beta chain sequence. Germline values: CDR1 MNHEY, CDR2 SVGEGT. V was clipped by 4 bases and J by 8 bases, with 14 bases between them. The CDR3 runs 13 residues. These data belong to a study of blood T cell repertoires in COVID-19. Clones were read by immunoSEQ multiplex PCR, and TCRdb kept only the in-frame ones, dropping some. The sample contains approximately 230,000 clones, around 90% of which appear only once. The TCR comes from a man aged 18 to 29 with active or convalescent COVID-19. The V call is TRBV6-2 or TRBV6-3, the J call TRBJ1-2; the D gene is possibly TRBD1 (6 bases). The sequencing sample was made of peripheral blood. CDR3 sequence: CASSSRDIGGYTF. The CDR3 coding sequence is TGTGCCAGCAGTTCCCGGGACATAGGAGGCTACACCTTC.